This T cell receptor beta chain was sequenced in a study of T cells in Graves' hyperthyroidism and ophthalmopathy (dated 2019 in TCRdb). Describing the broader study: Peripheral blood was sampled at the time of initial diagnosis, prior to any treatment. A discovery cohort of 95 to 100 patients, approximately 45 with Graves' ophthalmopathy and 57 with stable Graves' hyperthyroidism, was used to find distinguishing TCR V-J signatures. In addition, the study compared T-cell repertoires in thyroid tissue and in blood from several Graves' hyperthyroidism patients. The paper describes TCR Vbeta CDR3 sequencing of 140 or so peripheral blood samples, made up of about 40 ophthalmopathy patients, roughly 72 hyperthyroidism patients and 17 progressor patients. After sampling, hyperthyroidism patients received methimazole starting at 30 mg daily, and ophthalmopathy patients received high-dose intravenous methylprednisolone. The roughly 90 discovery patients were divided at random into training and test sets in a 7:3 ratio. Prospective prediction of ophthalmopathy was tested in an independent validation cohort of fewer than 20 hyperthyroidism patients and some 17 patients who later progressed to ophthalmopathy. What the work shows at the level of the full study, not this receptor alone: In validation, the model predicted progression to ophthalmopathy with approximately 70% sensitivity and around 72% specificity, a median of 6.5 months before onset. Sample size was not statistically predetermined, and investigators were not blinded to group allocation. Blood samples also contained most of the expanded thyroid clonotypes (frequency above 0.001), which suggests that blood repertoires may reflect thyroid immune responses. A 13 V-J signature model separated ophthalmopathy from stable hyperthyroidism, with around 90% sensitivity and roughly 84% specificity in cross-validation and 80%/75% in testing.

CDR1 MDHEN and CDR2 SYDVKM are derived from the germline V gene. V is clipped by 4 bases and J by 8 bases, and the sequence between their germline boundaries is 21 bases long. Measured from the cysteine to the phenylalanine, the CDR3 is 16 residues long. CDR3 DNA only is kept here, 48 bases in frame from base 1. The TCR beta CDR3 regions were amplified from RNA transcripts. For the first round of RT-PCR on the TCR CDR3, the HTBI primer set was used together with the Qiagen OneStep RT-PCR kit. A second multiplex PCR round built the libraries, followed by size selection and purification. Libraries were sequenced paired-end with 100 bp reads on an Illumina HiSeq2000. Per the authors' processing: SOAPnuke was used to process the raw data, with reads discarded if the reads contained adapters or uncalled bases, had a mean Phred below 15, or lacked an exact constant-primer or identifier match. COPE v1.2.5 was used to merge high-quality paired reads, and clonotypes were defined as unique nucleotide sequences. MiTCR v1.1 was used to align the clonotypes against IMGT TRBV, TRBD and TRBJ reference segments. Only V-J combinations with frequency above 0.0001, covering 99.2% of repertoires, were analysed. A TCS score was defined as the ratio between F50 (clonal expansion) and ExV (chaos), using BLOSUM62-based TCRdist between CDR3 peptides within each V-J. Welch's t-statistics and random forest reduced around 550 V-J features to roughly 13, which were used in a naive Bayes classifier (R e1071). TCRdb redid the processing of the public reads, applying fastp at Q25 and MiXCR, and retained in-frame beta chains. Merged by CDR3 protein, the rows form single entries marked with the most common genes and DNA. Clone size and V and J calls follow TCRdb, not the original study. In all, the sample holds about 400,000 distinct CDR3 sequences, and around a sixth of those were seen once. The ten largest make up around an eighth of the sample.

A patient counted as having stable Graves' hyperthyroidism if no progression to ophthalmopathy occurred over 18 months of follow-up. Hyperthyroidism patients were aged 18 to 65 years and newly diagnosed, with disease duration of less than 2 months. Exclusion was applied to patients with uncontrolled infections, other autoimmune diseases, pregnancy or lactation. Diagnoses were based on clinical symptoms, serum thyroxine and TRAb, thyroid ultrasound and orbital computed tomography. Ficoll-Paque density gradient centrifugation was used to isolate PBMCs from around 10 ml of fresh peripheral blood. Trizol reagent was used to extract total RNA, and RNA quality was then checked on an Agilent 2100 Bioanalyzer. This clonotype was recorded at least ten times. It lacks a known antigen. Base qualities were left out, and no much larger clone turns up one base away.

The chain uses TRBV28 and TRBJ2-4; a confident D gene designation cannot be given. Sequencing was carried out using blood. This clonotype originated in a woman between 18 and 29 years old with Graves' hyperthyroidism. The encoded CDR3 is CASSSKGSLRGDIQYF. The DNA sequence is TGTGCCAGCAGTTCTAAAGGGTCACTACGTGGAGACATTCAGTACTTC.